This T cell receptor (beta chain) stems from a study of blood T cell repertoires in COVID-19. Study information: The analysed material was cDNA or gDNA that came from T cells, B-cell-depleted T cells, or PBMCs.

This CDR3 contains 13 residues. CDR1 is SNHLY and CDR2 is FYNNEI in the germline V gene. V lost 4 bases and J 8 bases, leaving 12 bases between the germline ends. Generated by immunoSEQ multiplex PCR, the TCRdb table keeps only in-frame clones and is missing some. The sample has fewer than 200,000 clones; almost 85% are singletons. Material: peripheral blood. The clonotype comes from a man aged 35 to 55 who had recovered from COVID-19. The chain links TRBV2 to TRBJ1-3, with a weak D call TRBD1 (5 bases). CDR3 in amino acids: CASSGQGGDTIYF. The CDR3 DNA reads as TGTGCCAGCAGTGGGCAGGGTGGTGACACCATATATTTT.